The rows below give T cell receptor beta chains drawn from one sample of a study of T cells after posttransplantation cyclophosphamide. Sequencing was performed with immunoSEQ multiplex PCR; in TCRdb, only in-frame clones are kept and a portion is missing. Of about 28,000 clones listed, around 86% were seen once; the top ten hold roughly 3.3%. Source material: PBMCs. The source of these receptors is a man aged 50-60 years. Both conserved end residues are part of each CDR3. Each record gives: V gene, J gene, clone size, D gene, CDR3 DNA, CDR3 protein. D genes are given only for firm matches. Clone size is shown for a subset of rows, as once, few, many or a class of expanded clone.

TRBV28	TRBJ2-7	NA	TRBD1	TGTGCCAGCAGTTTACCGGGACAGTCCTACGAGCAGTACTTC	CASSLPGQSYEQYF
TRBV7-6	TRBJ2-7	NA	NA	TGTGCCAGCAGCTATTATTCCTACGAGCAGTACTTC	CASSYYSYEQYF
TRBV7-2	TRBJ2-2	NA	NA	TGTGCCAGCAGCTTCATGGGAGTCGGGGAGCTGTTTTTT	CASSFMGVGELFF
TRBV5-1	TRBJ1-2	NA	NA	TGCGCCAGCAGCTTGGCATCAGGGCTTGCTGGCTACACCTTC	CASSLASGLAGYTF
TRBV5-1	TRBJ2-1	once	TRBD2	TGCGCCAGCAGCCCCGGGACTAGCCTCCTCTACAATGAGCAGTTCTTC	CASSPGTSLLYNEQFF
TRBV2	TRBJ1-1	once	NA	TGTGCCAGCAAGAACAGACCCGAGAACACTGAAGCTTTCTTT	CASKNRPENTEAFF
TRBV2	TRBJ1-1	few	NA	TGTGCCAGCAGGTACAGGGAGAACACTGAAGCTTTCTTT	CASRYRENTEAFF
TRBV18	TRBJ2-1	NA	TRBD1	TGTGCCAGCTCACCGTCCGGGACAGGGGTTCACAATGAGCAGTTCTTC	CASSPSGTGVHNEQFF
TRBV2	TRBJ2-6	NA	NA	TGTGCCAGCACCCGCATGGGGACAGGGGCCAACGTCCTGACTTTC	CASTRMGTGANVLTF
TRBV28	TRBJ1-1	NA	NA	TGTGCCAGCAGTTTGGCAAGAAGGAACACTGAAGCTTTCTTT	CASSLARRNTEAFF
TRBV7-9	TRBJ1-2	NA	NA	TGTGCCAGCAGCTTAGGTTCCGAGAGTGGCTACACCTTC	CASSLGSESGYTF
TRBV7-6	TRBJ2-7	NA	TRBD1	TGTGCCAGCAGCCGAAGTCTCCCGGGACAGGGTCCGAGCAGCGAGCAGTACTTC	CASSRSLPGQGPSSEQYF
TRBV30	TRBJ1-5	NA	TRBD1	TGTGCCTGGAGTGTAGGGGACAGACAGCCCCAGCATTTT	CAWSVGDRQPQHF
TRBV19	TRBJ2-7	NA	TRBD1	TGTGCCAGTCGCCCACCGGGACAGGGGACCTACGAGCAGTACTTC	CASRPPGQGTYEQYF
TRBV2	TRBJ2-7	NA	TRBD1	TGTGCCAGCAAGAGAGGGGGCAGCCACGAGCAGTACTTC	CASKRGGSHEQYF
TRBV7-6	TRBJ2-3	NA	TRBD2	TGTGCCAGCAGCTTTAGCGGGGGGGCAAATACGCAGTATTTT	CASSFSGGANTQYF
TRBV7-9	TRBJ2-3	few	TRBD1	TGTGCCAGCAGCTTCGGGACAGACCTTAGCACAGATACGCAGTATTTT	CASSFGTDLSTDTQYF
TRBV5-1	TRBJ2-2	NA	TRBD1	TGCGCCAGCAGCTTTGGGACAGGGGTCACCGGGGAGCTGTTTTTT	CASSFGTGVTGELFF
TRBV13	TRBJ1-4	NA	NA	TGTGCCAGCAGCGTTTACAGGGAAGCTAATGAAAAACTGTTTTTT	CASSVYREANEKLFF
TRBV30	TRBJ1-2	few	NA	TGTGCCTGGAGTCAACTGAACTATGGCTACACCTTC	CAWSQLNYGYTF
TRBV4-1	TRBJ2-7	NA	TRBD2	TGCGCCAGCAGCCAAGCGGGGGGGCAGCAGTACTTC	CASSQAGGQQYF
TRBV5-1	TRBJ1-3	once	NA	TGCGCCAGCAGCTTGGACAGGAGCTCTGGAAACACCATATATTTT	CASSLDRSSGNTIYF
TRBV2	TRBJ2-2	NA	NA	TGTGCCAGCATGGGGGCCAGGACCGGGGAGCTGTTTTTT	CASMGARTGELFF
TRBV19	TRBJ1-2	NA	TRBD1	TGTGCCAGTAGATACCCCCCCGCCGTGCGGGACAGGATTACCCAGGATGGCTACACCTTC	CASRYPPAVRDRITQDGYTF
TRBV7-6	TRBJ1-5	NA	TRBD1	TGTGCCAGCAGCTTAGGAACAGGGGCCCGGTCCCCCCAGCATTTT	CASSLGTGARSPQHF
TRBV10-3	TRBJ1-1	NA	NA	TGTGCCATCAGCGGACACGACGTAAATGAAGCTTTCTTT	CAISGHDVNEAFF
TRBV4-3	TRBJ1-1	NA	NA	TGCGCCAGCAGCCAAGATGTAGGACACGGGAACACTGAAGCTTTCTTT	CASSQDVGHGNTEAFF
TRBV29-1	TRBJ1-2	once	TRBD1	TGCAGCGTTGAAGATCAGCCAGGGGGCTTGTATGGCTACACCTTC	CSVEDQPGGLYGYTF
TRBV6-1	TRBJ2-7	NA	TRBD1	TGTGCCAGCAGTACCCAGGACAGGGGGCGCGACGAGCAGTACTTC	CASSTQDRGRDEQYF
TRBV2	TRBJ1-6	NA	NA	TGTGCCAGCAGTACCGGGATCTCGCCCCACTTT	CASSTGISPHF
TRBV19	TRBJ1-2	NA	NA	TGTGCCAGTAGTGTACAGGGCTTGGGTGGCTACACCTTC	CASSVQGLGGYTF
TRBV5-4	TRBJ2-7	NA	TRBD2	TGTGCCAGCAGCTCTCCGACTAGCAGGTACGAGCAGTACTTC	CASSSPTSRYEQYF
TRBV10-3	TRBJ2-3	NA	NA	TGTGCCATCAAGAGGGGGGGGTCGAGCACAGATACGCAGTATTTT	CAIKRGGSSTDTQYF
TRBV10-3	TRBJ1-2	NA	NA	TGTGCCACCTCCGGACACATTGGGGCCTATGGCTACACCTTC	CATSGHIGAYGYTF
TRBV28	TRBJ2-1	NA	NA	TGTGCCAGCAGTTTAGGAGGCAATGAGCAGTTCTTC	CASSLGGNEQFF
TRBV6-4	TRBJ1-2	NA	NA	TGTGCCAGCAGATACAGGGGCTACACCTTC	CASRYRGYTF
TRBV4-3	TRBJ2-5	once	TRBD2	TGCGCCAGCAGCCAAGATTCGGCTAGCGGGGGTATCGCCCCCCGAGAGACCCAGTACTTC	CASSQDSASGGIAPRETQYF
TRBV7-2	TRBJ1-1	NA	TRBD1	TGTGCCAGCAGCCTAATTACAGGGGTGAAAACTGAAGCTTTCTTT	CASSLITGVKTEAFF
TRBV7-9	TRBJ2-5	NA	NA	TGTGCCAGCAGCTTCCCGGGGGTTGAGACCCAGTACTTC	CASSFPGVETQYF
TRBV10-3	TRBJ1-1	NA	NA	TGTGCCATCAGCGGGGTGAACACTGAAGCTTTCTTT	CAISGVNTEAFF
TRBV11-2	TRBJ2-7	NA	TRBD1	TGTGCCAGCAGTTGGGACAGCGCCTACGAGCAGTACTTC	CASSWDSAYEQYF
TRBV18	TRBJ2-7	NA	TRBD2	TGTGCCAGCTCACCAAGAAAGCGGGAGGGCCAGAACGAGCAGTACTTC	CASSPRKREGQNEQYF
TRBV27	TRBJ1-2	NA	NA	TGTGCCAGCAGACAGGGTAGTCAGGCGAACTATGGCTACACCTTC	CASRQGSQANYGYTF
TRBV19	TRBJ1-5	NA	TRBD1	TGTGCCAGTAGGGCCAGGGGGGTACAGCCCCAGCATTTT	CASRARGVQPQHF
TRBV18	TRBJ1-2	NA	NA	TGTGCCAGCTCCTCACTTCAGTCAGGGGATGGTACCTACACCTTC	CASSSLQSGDGTYTF
TRBV7-2	TRBJ2-3	NA	NA	TGTGCCAGCAGCTTAGCGTTACGCGTCAGCACAGATACGCAGTATTTT	CASSLALRVSTDTQYF
TRBV28	TRBJ2-7	NA	TRBD2	TGTGCCAGCAAACCCTCGGGTAGCGGGAGGGGGATCTACGAGCAGTACTTC	CASKPSGSGRGIYEQYF
TRBV10-3	TRBJ2-5	NA	NA	TGTGCCATCAGGGACACGCAAGAGACCCAGTACTTC	CAIRDTQETQYF
TRBV27	TRBJ2-7	NA	TRBD2	TGTGCCAGCAGGCTCGCGGGGGGGCTCAACGAGCAGTACTTC	CASRLAGGLNEQYF
TRBV7-9	TRBJ2-7	NA	NA	TGTGCCAGCAGCTCCCGGACTACCGGGGTTAAAGTCGAGCAGTACTTC	CASSSRTTGVKVEQYF
TRBV27	TRBJ2-7	once	NA	TGTGCCAGCAGTCCCCTGTTTTCTAGTGTGGTCTACGAGCAGTACTTC	CASSPLFSSVVYEQYF
TRBV11-2	TRBJ2-1	NA	NA	TGTGCCAGCAGCGCAAACCCTACTAGTAGGAATGAGCAGTTCTTC	CASSANPTSRNEQFF
TRBV15	TRBJ1-4	NA	TRBD1	TGTGCCACCAACAGAGGACCTCCCGGGACAGGGGGCGCGACTAATGAAAAACTGTTTTTT	CATNRGPPGTGGATNEKLFF
TRBV19	TRBJ2-1	NA	NA	TGTGCCAGTAGTATAGAACCCCCACTAGGCATAGACAATGAGCAGTTCTTC	CASSIEPPLGIDNEQFF
TRBV18	TRBJ2-7	NA	TRBD1	TGTGCCAGCTCCCCGGGACAGGGTAACGAGCAGTACTTC	CASSPGQGNEQYF
TRBV5-1	TRBJ2-2	NA	TRBD1	TGCGCCAGCAGCCCATGGACAGGGGTATCAACCGGGGAGCTGTTTTTT	CASSPWTGVSTGELFF
TRBV5-1	TRBJ1-2	once	TRBD1	TGCGCCAGCAGCGTCAGGGGGCAGAACCCCCCAGGGGATGGCTACACCTTC	CASSVRGQNPPGDGYTF
TRBV9	TRBJ2-1	NA	TRBD1	TGTGCCAGCAGCGTGGAGGGACAGGGTGGGCACGAGCAGTTCTTC	CASSVEGQGGHEQFF
TRBV30	TRBJ2-1	NA	TRBD2	TGTGCCTGGAGTGTACCACTAGCGGACTACAATGAGCAGTTCTTC	CAWSVPLADYNEQFF